The source of this T cell receptor beta chain is a study of blood T cell repertoires in COVID-19. TCRdb's table, derived via immunoSEQ multiplex PCR, lists solely in-frame clones and lacks some. The sample lists about 400,000 clones; approximately 84% were seen once. The TCR sequence derives from a woman aged 30 to 39 who had recovered from COVID-19. The sample was PBMCs or T cells enriched from blood (not recorded which).

CDR3 residues: CASSLGGFNQPQHF. CDR3 coding DNA: TGTGCCAGCAGCTTAGGAGGGTTCAATCAGCCCCAGCATTTT. V usage is TRBV7-2 and J usage is TRBJ1-5; D remains ambiguous. This CDR3 is built from 14 residues. The V end was cut by 1 base, the J end by 3 bases, with 7 bases between. Germline lookup yields CDR1 SGHTA and CDR2 FQGNSA.